This is a list of T cell receptor beta chains from one sample in a study of vaccination and CD4 T cells after COVID-19. TCRdb ran MiXCR on the PCR reads and lists one entry per CDR3 protein. This table holds 15,000 or so distinct CDR3 sequences, around 50% found once. Their antigens are not known. The sequencing input was CD4+ T cells from blood, cultured in vitro. The receptors shown here come from a human donor who had recovered from COVID-19. CDR3s include the opening cysteine and the closing phenylalanine or tryptophan. The order of the fields is clone size, J gene, V gene, D gene, CDR3 DNA, CDR3 protein. A D gene is named only where the DNA matches it firmly. Only part of the rows carry a size: once, few, many, or a class if the clone is expanded.

>-|TRBJ1-5|TRBV2|-
TGTGCCAGCAGTGGACGGGGACACAATCAGCCCCAGCATTTT
CASSGRGHNQPQHF
>-|TRBJ1-5|TRBV6-5|-
TGTGCCAGCAGTTACAGGGATCAGCCCCAGCATTTT
CASSYRDQPQHF
>once|TRBJ1-1|TRBV27|-
TGTGCCAGCAGTTCATATCTGGACAGCACTGAAGCTTTCTTT
CASSSYLDSTEAFF
>-|TRBJ2-7|TRBV11-2|TRBD2
TGTGCCAGCAGCTTGTCTAGCGGGGTGGTCGAGCAGTACTTC
CASSLSSGVVEQYF
>few|TRBJ2-2|TRBV2|TRBD1
TGTGCCAGCAGTGAAGGACAGGGATCCACCGGGGAGCTGTTTTTT
CASSEGQGSTGELFF
>-|TRBJ2-2|TRBV12-3/TRBV12-4|TRBD2
TGTGCCATCTCTGGGCGGGGGAGCACCGGGGAGCTGTTTTTT
CAISGRGSTGELFF
>-|TRBJ1-2|TRBV12-2|-
TGTGCAAGTCGGGCCGACAGTACTAACTATGGCTACACCTTC
CASRADSTNYGYTF
>-|TRBJ1-6|TRBV7-9|-
TGTGCCAGCAGCTTCGGAGGATTGGGTTCACCCCTCCACTTT
CASSFGGLGSPLHF
>-|TRBJ2-4|TRBV2|-
TGTGCCAGCAGTGAGGGGCTTCTTCCCCGCGGCCCAAGCATTCAGTACTTC
CASSEGLLPRGPSIQYF
>once|TRBJ1-1|TRBV6-1|TRBD1
TGTGCCAGCAGCAAACGACAGGGGTCCTTACTAACTGAAGCTTTCTTT
CASSKRQGSLLTEAFF
>once|TRBJ2-7|TRBV7-9|-
TGTGCCAGCAGCTTAGCATCCCTCCGGGACAGACTAGCGTTCTACGAGCAGTACTTC
CASSLASLRDRLAFYEQYF
>-|TRBJ2-1|TRBV11-2|TRBD2
TGTGCCAGCAGCTCTGGACTAGCGGGAGGCCCTTACAATGAGCAGTTCTTC
CASSSGLAGGPYNEQFF
>few|TRBJ2-2|TRBV20-1|TRBD2
TGCAGTGCTAGAGTGCACGGGGGGGAAACCGGGGAGCTGTTTTTT
CSARVHGGETGELFF
>-|TRBJ2-6|TRBV7-3|-
TGTGCCAGCAGCAAAACAGGGTCTGGGGCCAACGTCCTGACTTTC
CASSKTGSGANVLTF
>-|TRBJ1-4|TRBV7-6|TRBD1
TGTGCCAGCAGCTTGACAGGGCTTGGGAGCGGACTGTTTTTT
CASSLTGLGSGLFF
>-|TRBJ1-1|TRBV7-9|-
TGTGCCAGCAGCTTAAAAGAAATGAACACTGAAGCTTTCTTT
CASSLKEMNTEAFF
>-|TRBJ1-1|TRBV20-1|-
TGCAGTGCTAAGTCACATCAGGGGTACACTGAAGCTTTCTTT
CSAKSHQGYTEAFF
>-|TRBJ2-5|TRBV24-1|TRBD2
TGTGCCACCAGTGAGCCTAGCGGGAGAGGTCTGGAGACCCAGTACTTC
CATSEPSGRGLETQYF
>-|TRBJ2-7|TRBV19|TRBD1
TGTGCCAGTAGGGGACCGGGACAGGGCTACGAGCAGTACTTC
CASRGPGQGYEQYF
>-|TRBJ2-2|TRBV7-9|-
TGTGCCAGCAGCCCCTGGACGGGGGACACCGGGGAGCTGTTTTTT
CASSPWTGDTGELFF
>once|TRBJ2-3|TRBV6-4|-
TGTGCCAGCAGAGCATACGCCGGGGGTATGACAGATACGCAGTATTTT
CASRAYAGGMTDTQYF
>-|TRBJ2-7|TRBV21-1|-
TGTGCCAGCAGCAAAGCGCTTTCTGGCCAAGCCTGGGACGAGCAGTACTTC
CASSKALSGQAWDEQYF
>-|TRBJ1-5|TRBV20-1|-
TGCAGTGCGATCTTACAGGGTGGGAATCAGCCCCAGCATTTT
CSAILQGGNQPQHF
>-|TRBJ1-2|TRBV14|-
TGTGCCAGCAGCCAAGATTCGGGCGGCTATGGCTACACCTTC
CASSQDSGGYGYTF
>-|TRBJ2-7|TRBV6-1|-
TGTGCCAGCACCTCCGGAGGACTGGGGAACTACGAGCAGTACTTC
CASTSGGLGNYEQYF
>-|TRBJ1-6|TRBV11-3|-
TGTGCCAGCAGCTTGAAAATCTATAATTCACCCCTCCACTTT
CASSLKIYNSPLHF
>-|TRBJ2-5|TRBV21-1|-
TGTGCCAGCAGCCCCCTAAGAGAGCTAGCGGGACAAGAGACCCAGTACTTC
CASSPLRELAGQETQYF
>few|TRBJ1-2|TRBV6-2/TRBV6-3|TRBD1
TGTGCCAGCAGTCCTACGGGGGACAGGGTAGGTGGCTACACCTTC
CASSPTGDRVGGYTF
>-|TRBJ1-2|TRBV3-1|-
TGTGCCAGCAGCCAAGGGCCGGGGGGACCGGATGGCTACACCTTC
CASSQGPGGPDGYTF
>-|TRBJ2-5|TRBV21-1|-
TGTGCCAGCAGCGACACTAGCGGGGGATCTCAAGAGACCCAGTACTTC
CASSDTSGGSQETQYF
>-|TRBJ1-3|TRBV12-3/TRBV12-4|TRBD1
TGTGCCAGCAGGGTACAGGGGGCAGCAGGAAACACCATATATTTT
CASRVQGAAGNTIYF
>-|TRBJ1-5|TRBV2|-
TGTGCCAGCAGTGAAGCGCGAAGGGAGCCCCAGCATTTT
CASSEARREPQHF
>few|TRBJ2-2|TRBV7-8|TRBD2
TGTGCCAGCAGCGCCAGCGGGGGGGCCTTAACCGGGGAGCTGTTTTTT
CASSASGGALTGELFF
>-|TRBJ1-2|TRBV5-1|-
TGCGCCAGCAGCGGAGGGACCGCTCCTAGCTATGGCTACACCTTC
CASSGGTAPSYGYTF
>once|TRBJ2-7|TRBV3-1|TRBD2
TGTGCCAGCAGCGGGGGGGGAGGCTACGAGCAGTACTTC
CASSGGGGYEQYF
>once|TRBJ1-5|TRBV6-1|-
TGTGCCAGCAGTGCCCTGGGGGTCAATCAGCCCCAGCATTTT
CASSALGVNQPQHF
>-|TRBJ2-2|TRBV4-3|-
TGCGCCAGCAGCCAAGATCACTGGGGAAACACCGGGGAGCTGTTTTTT
CASSQDHWGNTGELFF
>-|TRBJ1-2|TRBV18|TRBD1
TGTGCCAGCTCACCCCAACAGGGGAGAGATGGCTACACCTTC
CASSPQQGRDGYTF
>-|TRBJ2-3|TRBV7-9|-
TGTGCCAGCAGCTTAATGGGGGGCGGCACAGATACGCAGTATTTT
CASSLMGGGTDTQYF
>few|TRBJ1-5|TRBV10-2|TRBD1
TGCGCCAGCCCCCAGGGGGAGAATCAGCCCCAGCATTTT
CASPQGENQPQHF
>few|TRBJ1-1|TRBV20-1|-
TGCAGTGCTAGACATACCGCCGGGGCCCTTAGGACTGAAGCTTTCTTT
CSARHTAGALRTEAFF